A selection of T cell receptor beta chains follows, all from one sample in a study of STAT5B mutations in CD4+ large granular lymphocyte leukemia. Profiling relied on immunoSEQ multiplex PCR, and the TCRdb table lists in-frame clones only, not all of them. The sample records about 25,000 clones, under 90% being singletons. Sequenced input: CD4+ T cells from blood buffy coats. All receptors derive from a human donor in good health. Both conserved end residues are part of each CDR3. The D gene is left open where the match is weak. Only some rows state a clone size, as once, few, many or a class for expanded clones.

j_gene,d_gene,v_gene,abundance,CDR3aa,CDR3nt
TRBJ2-5,NA,TRBV5-6,NA,CASSFREMETQYF,TGTGCCAGCAGCTTCCGGGAGATGGAGACCCAGTACTTC
TRBJ1-2,NA,TRBV5-6,NA,CASSLSAGGYTF,TGTGCCAGCAGCTTGAGCGCAGGCGGCTACACCTTC
TRBJ1-2,NA,TRBV5-5,once,CASSRSYEQVSYGYTF,TGTGCCAGCAGCCGATCTTATGAACAGGTCTCCTATGGCTACACCTTC
TRBJ2-1,NA,TRBV9,NA,CASSVESRGYNEQFF,TGTGCCAGCAGCGTAGAGTCCCGGGGCTACAATGAGCAGTTCTTC
TRBJ2-3,NA,TRBV2,NA,CASRGTKLNTDTQYF,TGTGCCAGCAGGGGGACAAAGCTAAACACAGATACGCAGTATTTT
TRBJ1-2,NA,TRBV7-2,NA,CASSLDLPRGYGYTF,TGTGCCAGCAGCTTAGACCTCCCGAGGGGCTATGGCTACACCTTC
TRBJ1-2,NA,TRBV7-2,few,CASSHDADYGYTF,TGTGCCAGCAGTCACGACGCGGACTATGGCTACACCTTC
TRBJ2-2,TRBD2,TRBV7-9,NA,CASRLLAGYTGELFF,TGTGCCAGCAGGCTACTAGCGGGGTACACCGGGGAGCTGTTTTTT
TRBJ2-3,NA,TRBV6-6,NA,CASSSWYTDTQYF,TGTGCCAGCAGTTCATGGTACACAGATACGCAGTATTTT
TRBJ2-2,TRBD1,TRBV9,few,CASSGTLDRGELFF,TGTGCCAGCAGCGGAACACTGGACAGGGGGGAGCTGTTTTTT
TRBJ1-5,TRBD1,TRBV28,few,CASGRYRDRSNQPQHF,TGTGCCAGCGGGCGATACCGGGACAGAAGCAATCAGCCCCAGCATTTT
TRBJ2-5,NA,TRBV7-9,NA,CASSSRHRYQETQYF,TGTGCCAGCAGCTCTCGACACCGGTACCAAGAGACCCAGTACTTC
TRBJ2-5,NA,TRBV6-5,NA,CASSELTQYF,TGTGCCAGCAGTGAACTGACCCAGTACTTC
TRBJ2-4,NA,TRBV12-5,few,CASLPRWGSHIQYF,TGTGCTAGTCTCCCCAGGTGGGGGTCGCACATTCAGTACTTC
TRBJ1-3,NA,TRBV5-5,NA,CASSLEGSGNTIYF,TGTGCCAGCAGCTTGGAGGGGTCTGGAAACACCATATATTTT
TRBJ2-1,TRBD1,TRBV28,once,CASSPGTASRQNEQFF,TGTGCCAGCAGTCCGGGGACAGCCTCGCGCCAGAATGAGCAGTTCTTC
TRBJ1-1,TRBD1,TRBV5-1,NA,CASSPGQLTEAFF,TGCGCCAGCAGCCCGGGACAGCTTACTGAAGCTTTCTTT
TRBJ1-2,TRBD1,TRBV7-8,NA,CASSLGTGEVGYTF,TGTGCCAGCAGCTTAGGGACAGGGGAAGTCGGCTACACCTTC
TRBJ2-3,NA,TRBV10-3,NA,CAISDSDTQYF,TGTGCCATCAGTGATTCAGATACGCAGTATTTT
TRBJ2-3,NA,TRBV30,NA,CAWRPPGSGDTQYF,TGTGCCTGGAGACCTCCGGGGAGCGGGGATACGCAGTATTTT
TRBJ2-3,TRBD2,TRBV5-1,NA,CASSPLAGGNTDTQYF,TGCGCCAGCAGCCCATTAGCGGGGGGGAACACAGATACGCAGTATTTT
TRBJ2-3,NA,TRBV4-2,NA,CASSQDVDTQYF,TGTGCCAGCAGCCAAGATGTGGATACGCAGTATTTT
TRBJ2-1,NA,TRBV7-2,NA,CASSYSYNEQFF,TGTGCCAGCAGCTACTCCTACAATGAGCAGTTCTTC
TRBJ2-7,TRBD2,TRBV11-2,NA,CASSRGEGYEQYF,TGTGCCAGCAGCCGCGGGGAGGGCTACGAGCAGTACTTC
TRBJ2-1,NA,TRBV27,NA,CASSLGGRLYRVYNEQFF,TGTGCCAGCAGTTTAGGGGGACGGTTGTACAGGGTTTACAATGAGCAGTTCTTC
TRBJ1-2,NA,TRBV25-1,NA,CASRTSHGYTF,TGTGCCAGCAGGACGTCGCATGGCTACACCTTC
TRBJ1-1,NA,TRBV19,NA,CASVLLWNTEAFF,TGTGCCAGCGTCCTCTTGTGGAACACTGAAGCTTTCTTT
TRBJ2-5,NA,TRBV7-9,NA,CASSSRETQYF,TGTGCCAGCAGCTCAAGGGAGACCCAGTACTTC
TRBJ2-7,TRBD2,TRBV11-3,NA,CASSLEEGLGFYEQYF,TGTGCCAGCAGCTTAGAAGAGGGACTAGGATTCTACGAGCAGTACTTC
TRBJ2-1,TRBD1,TRBV28,NA,CASSSGGSANEQFF,TGTGCCAGCAGTTCAGGGGGTAGTGCCAATGAGCAGTTCTTC
TRBJ1-2,NA,TRBV4-1,NA,CASSQEYSSPNGYTF,TGCGCCAGCAGCCAAGAATACAGTAGCCCCAATGGCTACACCTTC
TRBJ1-1,NA,TRBV11-3,NA,CASSSRPALEAFF,TGTGCCAGCAGCTCTCGGCCGGCGCTTGAAGCTTTCTTT
TRBJ2-3,NA,TRBV2,once,CASSDSWGTDTQYF,TGTGCCAGCTCGGATTCCTGGGGCACAGATACGCAGTATTTT
TRBJ1-2,NA,TRBV6-5,NA,CASRTSTRSNYGYTF,TGTGCCAGCAGGACGAGCACAAGGTCTAACTATGGCTACACCTTC
TRBJ2-2,NA,TRBV7-2,NA,CASSQSLQGTGELFF,TGTGCCAGCAGCCAATCGTTGCAGGGTACCGGGGAGCTGTTTTTT
TRBJ2-2,NA,TRBV7-2,once,CASSLEIWVGTGELFF,TGTGCCAGCAGCTTAGAGATATGGGTGGGCACCGGGGAGCTGTTTTTT
TRBJ2-5,TRBD2,TRBV27,NA,CASSSPGLGSQETQYF,TGTGCCAGCAGTTCCCCCGGACTAGGATCACAAGAGACCCAGTACTTC
TRBJ2-5,TRBD1,TRBV18,NA,CASSPLPQGAGETQYF,TGTGCCAGCTCACCACTTCCCCAGGGGGCAGGGGAGACCCAGTACTTC
TRBJ2-2,TRBD2,TRBV11-3,NA,CASSRTSGNLGTGELFF,TGTGCCAGCAGCCGGACTAGCGGGAACCTGGGGACCGGGGAGCTGTTTTTT
TRBJ1-2,TRBD1,TRBV19,NA,CASTRDSFGYTF,TGTGCCAGTACTCGGGACAGTTTCGGCTACACCTTC
TRBJ2-5,TRBD2,TRBV5-1,NA,CASSLGFGGDQETQYF,TGCGCCAGCAGCTTGGGATTCGGGGGGGACCAAGAGACCCAGTACTTC
TRBJ1-2,NA,TRBV27,NA,CASSLSRQVRGYTF,TGTGCCAGCAGTTTATCTCGACAGGTTCGTGGCTACACCTTC
TRBJ1-3,NA,TRBV6-5,NA,CASSYGRRSSGNTIYF,TGTGCCAGCAGTTATGGTCGCAGGAGCTCTGGAAACACCATATATTTT
TRBJ2-3,NA,TRBV29-1,NA,CSVERPETSDTQYF,TGCAGCGTTGAAAGACCGGAGACTTCAGATACGCAGTATTTT
TRBJ1-5,TRBD1,TRBV6-1,NA,CASNQGANQPQHF,TGTGCCAGCAATCAGGGGGCCAATCAGCCCCAGCATTTT
TRBJ2-5,TRBD2,TRBV7-8,NA,CASSLDGTSGRLIQETQYF,TGTGCCAGCAGCTTAGACGGGACTAGCGGGAGGCTGATCCAAGAGACCCAGTACTTC
TRBJ1-3,NA,TRBV7-9,NA,CASSDRTEGSHTIYF,TGTGCCAGCAGCGACAGGACCGAGGGGTCGCACACCATATATTTT
TRBJ2-1,NA,TRBV18,NA,CASSPPRRGLSSYNEQFF,TGTGCCAGCTCACCACCGAGGCGGGGCCTCAGCTCCTACAATGAGCAGTTCTTC
TRBJ1-1,TRBD1,TRBV7-3,few,CASSDTGGENTEAFF,TGTGCCAGCAGCGACACAGGGGGCGAGAACACTGAAGCTTTCTTT
TRBJ1-1,NA,TRBV20-1,NA,CSAGYTEAFF,TGCAGTGCCGGGTACACTGAAGCTTTCTTT
TRBJ1-3,NA,TRBV5-4,NA,CASSLLPWSGNTIYF,TGTGCCAGCAGCTTGCTCCCGTGGTCTGGAAACACCATATATTTT
TRBJ2-3,NA,TRBV18,NA,CASSPKEQADTQYF,TGTGCCAGCTCACCGAAGGAGCAGGCAGATACGCAGTATTTT
TRBJ1-1,NA,TRBV29-1,NA,CSVFKGLNTEAFF,TGCAGCGTTTTTAAAGGGCTGAACACTGAAGCTTTCTTT
TRBJ2-3,TRBD2,TRBV4-3,NA,CASSQLAGLVADTQYF,TGCGCCAGCAGCCAGCTAGCGGGGTTGGTTGCAGATACGCAGTATTTT
TRBJ2-6,TRBD1,TRBV7-3,NA,CASSLQGNLVLGANVLTF,TGTGCCAGCAGCCTACAGGGGAATTTGGTTCTGGGGGCCAACGTCCTGACTTTC
TRBJ2-5,NA,TRBV7-2,once,CASSWAAEETQYF,TGTGCCAGCAGCTGGGCGGCCGAAGAGACCCAGTACTTC
TRBJ2-5,NA,TRBV10-3,NA,CAISDSRGLRETQYF,TGTGCCATCAGTGACTCGAGGGGATTAAGGGAGACCCAGTACTTC
TRBJ2-2,TRBD2,TRBV9,few,CASSVLSGGADTGELFF,TGTGCCAGCAGCGTACTTAGCGGGGGGGCAGACACCGGGGAGCTGTTTTTT
TRBJ2-4,TRBD1,TRBV5-3,NA,CARSLTGGSAKNIQYF,TGTGCCAGAAGCCTAACAGGGGGTTCGGCCAAAAACATTCAGTACTTC
TRBJ1-2,TRBD1,TRBV6-5,once,CASSQNTGTGEGYTF,TGTGCCAGCAGTCAAAACACCGGGACAGGGGAGGGCTACACCTTC